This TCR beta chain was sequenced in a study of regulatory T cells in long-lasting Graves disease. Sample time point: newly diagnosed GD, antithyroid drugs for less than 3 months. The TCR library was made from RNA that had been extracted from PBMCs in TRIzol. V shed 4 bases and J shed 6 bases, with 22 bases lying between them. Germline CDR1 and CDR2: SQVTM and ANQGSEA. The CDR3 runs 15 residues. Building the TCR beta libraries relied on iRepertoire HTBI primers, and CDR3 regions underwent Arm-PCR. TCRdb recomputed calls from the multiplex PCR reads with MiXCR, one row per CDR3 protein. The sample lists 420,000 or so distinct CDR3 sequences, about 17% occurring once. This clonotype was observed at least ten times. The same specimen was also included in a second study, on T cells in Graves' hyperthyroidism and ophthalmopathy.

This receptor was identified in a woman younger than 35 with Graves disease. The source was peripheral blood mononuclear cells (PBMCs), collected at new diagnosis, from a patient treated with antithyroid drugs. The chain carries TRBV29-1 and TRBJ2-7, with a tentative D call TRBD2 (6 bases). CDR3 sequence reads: CSVGTTSTTPSEQYF. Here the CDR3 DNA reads TGCAGCGTTGGGACTACCTCCACTACTCCTTCCGAGCAGTACTTC.